These T cell receptor beta chains were read from a single sample in a study of blood T cell repertoires in COVID-19. Clones were sequenced by immunoSEQ multiplex PCR, and TCRdb holds only the in-frame ones, with some missing. The profile covers a few hundred thousand clones, with about nine tenths appearing a single time and just under 0.95% taken by the ten largest. Sequencing used peripheral blood. These receptors were taken from a woman aged 40 to 50 who had recovered from COVID-19. Both conserved end residues are part of each CDR3. Fields, in order: J gene, D gene, V gene, clone size, CDR3 length, CDR3 DNA, CDR3 protein. A D gene is named only where the DNA matches it firmly. The size entry is marked missing in some rows and otherwise reads once, few, many or a size class.

>TRBJ2-5|TRBD2|TRBV5-8|NA|16
TGTGCCAGCAGCGTAACTAGCGGGAGCGGCCAAGAGACCCAGTACTTC
CASSVTSGSGQETQYF
>TRBJ2-7|TRBD2|TRBV27|once|15
TGTGCCAGCAGTCTAGGACGACTAGCGGGAGAAGAGCAGTACTTC
CASSLGRLAGEEQYF
>TRBJ2-7|TRBD2|TRBV2|NA|18
TGTGCCAGCTCCGAACTAGCGGGAAATAAGTGGGAGGTCTACGAGCAGTACTTC
CASSELAGNKWEVYEQYF
>TRBJ2-7|NA|TRBV19|NA|13
TGTGCCAGTAGGCAGGGGAGCTCCTACGAGCAGTACTTC
CASRQGSSYEQYF
>TRBJ2-1|TRBD2|TRBV24-1|NA|16
TGTGCCACCAGTGATTCCGGGACTAGCGGGACCAATGAGCAGTTCTTC
CATSDSGTSGTNEQFF
>TRBJ1-2|NA|TRBV11-3|NA|16
TGTGCCAGCAGCTTATCTTACGGATCGACTGACTATGGCTACACCTTC
CASSLSYGSTDYGYTF
>TRBJ1-3|NA|TRBV21-1|NA|11
TGTGCCAGCGGCCGTGGAAACACCATATATTTT
CASGRGNTIYF
>TRBJ2-1|TRBD2|TRBV19|NA|14
TGTGCCAGTAGTATCAGCGGGAGGGGCAATGAGCAGTTCTTC
CASSISGRGNEQFF
>TRBJ2-7|TRBD1|TRBV19|few|14
TGTGCCAGTAGTCCGGGACAGGGGGCCTACGAGCAGTACTTC
CASSPGQGAYEQYF
>TRBJ1-1|NA|TRBV25-1|NA|11
TGTGCCAGCACCGAACAGGGCGTAGCTTTCTTT
CASTEQGVAFF
>TRBJ2-2|TRBD1|TRBV7-6|NA|16
TGTGCCAGCAGCCCATCGGACAGGGGGCTTCCCGGGGAGCTGTTTTTT
CASSPSDRGLPGELFF
>TRBJ2-1|TRBD2|TRBV2|NA|15
TGTGCCAGCAGCGCCACTAGCGGGAGAGGCCATGAGCAGTTCTTC
CASSATSGRGHEQFF
>TRBJ2-7|TRBD2|TRBV5-1|NA|16
TGCGCCAGCAGCTTGGTGGGGACTAGCGGATCCTACGAGCAGTACTTC
CASSLVGTSGSYEQYF
>TRBJ1-1|TRBD1|TRBV18|NA|16
TGTGCCAGCTCACCACAATCTCCCACAGGGGCGGCTGAAGCTTTCTTT
CASSPQSPTGAAEAFF
>TRBJ2-3|TRBD2|TRBV7-6|NA|16
TGTGCCAGCAGCTTAGCGGTGGCGGGGGGGGTGGATACGCAGTATTTT
CASSLAVAGGVDTQYF
>TRBJ2-5|NA|TRBV29-1|once|13
TGCAGCGTGAGGACGCAGGGGCAAGAGACCCAGTACTTC
CSVRTQGQETQYF
>TRBJ2-3|NA|TRBV25-1|NA|15
TGTGCCAGCAGCGGTTTCCTAGGGGGCACAGATACGCAGTATTTT
CASSGFLGGTDTQYF
>TRBJ1-4|TRBD1|TRBV30|NA|14
TGTGCCTGGAGACGGGACAGCCAAAATGAAAAACTGTTTTTT
CAWRRDSQNEKLFF
>TRBJ2-3|TRBD2|TRBV9|NA|17
TGTGCCAGCAGCACCGGGACTAGCGGGAGATCGGCAGATACGCAGTATTTT
CASSTGTSGRSADTQYF
>TRBJ2-3|NA|TRBV15|NA|15
TGTGCCACCAGCAGAGCAGCGTCTAGCACAGATACGCAGTATTTT
CATSRAASSTDTQYF
>TRBJ2-4|TRBD1|TRBV7-2|NA|14
TGTGCCAGCAGCCCGGGACAGGCCAAAAACATTCAGTACTTC
CASSPGQAKNIQYF
>TRBJ2-3|TRBD2|TRBV2|NA|14
TGTGCCAGCGAATCTAGCGGGTTCACAGATACGCAGTATTTT
CASESSGFTDTQYF
>TRBJ2-3|TRBD1|TRBV11-2|NA|15
TGTGCCAGCAGCTATGGGGACAGACTCACAGATACGCAGTATTTT
CASSYGDRLTDTQYF
>TRBJ2-7|NA|TRBV30|NA|13
TGTGCCTGGAGTGCCTCGGTGGTGAGCGAGCAGTACTTC
CAWSASVVSEQYF
>TRBJ2-7|TRBD1|TRBV30|NA|14
TGTGCCTGGAGACCGGGACAGGGGTCCTACGAGCAGTACTTC
CAWRPGQGSYEQYF
>TRBJ2-3|TRBD2|TRBV19|once|16
TGTGCCAGTAGTCTCCTACTAGCGGGAGGTTTAGATACGCAGTATTTT
CASSLLLAGGLDTQYF
>TRBJ2-7|TRBD2|TRBV3-1/TRBV3-2|NA|19
TGTGCCAGCAGCCAAGATGGTTCAGCACTAGCGGGACTCGTCCACGAGCAGTACTTC
CASSQDGSALAGLVHEQYF
>TRBJ1-6|TRBD1|TRBV6-2/TRBV6-3|NA|16
TGTGCCAGCAGTTACTCAGGACAGGGGTATAATTCACCCCTCCACTTT
CASSYSGQGYNSPLHF
>TRBJ2-2|TRBD1|TRBV28|once|15
TGTGCCAGCAGGAGACAGGGGGCCGGCACCGGGGAGCTGTTTTTT
CASRRQGAGTGELFF
>TRBJ2-1|TRBD2|TRBV19|NA|15
TGTGCCAGTAGCGATCCGGGAGGGCGGTACAATGAGCAGTTCTTC
CASSDPGGRYNEQFF
>TRBJ2-7|NA|TRBV4-1|NA|14
TGCGCCAGCAGCCAAGATTGGCTAGTGGAACAGCAGTACTTC
CASSQDWLVEQQYF
>TRBJ1-5|NA|TRBV3-1/TRBV3-2|NA|15
TGTGCCAGCAGCCAGGGGCCAGGGGATAATCAGCCCCAGCATTTT
CASSQGPGDNQPQHF
>TRBJ1-4|NA|TRBV6-1|NA|18
TGTGCCAGCAGTGAAACTTGGGTGGGGGCGCAAACTAATGAAAAACTGTTTTTT
CASSETWVGAQTNEKLFF
>TRBJ2-1|TRBD2|TRBV9|NA|18
TGTGCCAGCAGCGTAGCTACAGGGGGGACTAGCGGGATGGGTGAGCAGTTCTTC
CASSVATGGTSGMGEQFF
>TRBJ1-2|TRBD1|TRBV2|NA|13
TGTGCCAGCATCCGGGACAGGGACTATGGCTACACCTTC
CASIRDRDYGYTF
>TRBJ1-4|TRBD1|TRBV6-1|NA|17
TGTGCCAGCAGTGGGGAGACAGGGAGGTCAACTAATGAAAAACTGTTTTTT
CASSGETGRSTNEKLFF
>TRBJ1-5|NA|TRBV10-3|few|12
TGTGCCATCAGTGATAAGGGGGAGCCCCAGCATTTT
CAISDKGEPQHF
>TRBJ2-3|TRBD2|TRBV11-3|once|15
TGTGCCAGCAGCGCACGAGCGGGAGAGACAGATACGCAGTATTTT
CASSARAGETDTQYF
>TRBJ2-7|TRBD2|TRBV27|NA|16
TGTGCCAGCAGAACCGAGGGACTAGCGGCCTCCTACGAGCAGTACTTC
CASRTEGLAASYEQYF
>TRBJ2-1|TRBD2|TRBV7-3|NA|15
TGTGCCAGCAGCTTGTTAGCGGGTGGATACAATGAGCAGTTCTTC
CASSLLAGGYNEQFF
>TRBJ1-6|NA|TRBV6-6|once|17
TGTGCCAGCAGTCAATCAGGAGTTTACTCCTATAATTCACCCCTCCACTTT
CASSQSGVYSYNSPLHF
>TRBJ2-5|NA|TRBV28|NA|13
TGTGCCAGCGGCTTGGCCATCCAAGAGACCCAGTACTTC
CASGLAIQETQYF
>TRBJ2-7|TRBD2|TRBV11-2|NA|15
TGTGCCAGCAGCCACACTAGCGGGAGGACCTACGAGCAGTACTTC
CASSHTSGRTYEQYF
>TRBJ2-5|TRBD2|TRBV24-1|NA|16
TGTGCCACCAGTGACCGACTAGCGGGAGATATAGAGACCCAGTACTTC
CATSDRLAGDIETQYF
>TRBJ2-7|NA|TRBV2|NA|14
TGTGCCACCAAGCATCGGGGTTTAGCCTACGAGCAGTACTTC
CATKHRGLAYEQYF
>TRBJ1-1|NA|TRBV29-1|few|13
TGCAGCGTTGACCAGGGGATGGGGACTGAAGCTTTCTTT
CSVDQGMGTEAFF
>TRBJ1-4|NA|TRBV4-1|NA|15
TGCGCCAGCAGCCAGCCCGACCAGGGCAGTGAAAAACTGTTTTTT
CASSQPDQGSEKLFF
>TRBJ2-2|TRBD1|TRBV5-1|NA|16
TGCGCCAGCACACCCTCCCGGGACAGGGACACCGGGGAGCTGTTTTTT
CASTPSRDRDTGELFF
>TRBJ2-1|TRBD2|TRBV19|NA|15
TGTGCCAGTAGGGGGGATAGCGGGAAGTACAATGAGCAGTTCTTC
CASRGDSGKYNEQFF
>TRBJ2-2|TRBD2|TRBV2|NA|13
TGTGCCAGCACCTGGCGGGAGACCGGGGAGCTGTTTTTT
CASTWRETGELFF
>TRBJ2-7|NA|TRBV6-4|NA|15
TGTGCCAGCAGTGAGGCGGCGGGGGCGAGGGACGAGCAGTACTTC
CASSEAAGARDEQYF
>TRBJ2-3|NA|TRBV19|NA|15
TGTGCCAGTAGTATAGGGCGGGGTAGCACAGATACGCAGTATTTT
CASSIGRGSTDTQYF
>TRBJ2-5|NA|TRBV5-1|NA|15
TGCGCCAGCAGTAGCATTCAGCGCACTTCGGAGACCCAGTACTTC
CASSSIQRTSETQYF
>TRBJ2-7|TRBD2|TRBV7-2|NA|15
TGTGCCAGCAGCCCCTCTAGCGGGAGGGCCGGGGAGCAGTACTTC
CASSPSSGRAGEQYF
>TRBJ2-2|TRBD1|TRBV3-1/TRBV3-2|NA|16
TGTGCCAGCAGCCGACCGGGACAGGGAGTGGCCGGGGAGCTGTTTTTT
CASSRPGQGVAGELFF